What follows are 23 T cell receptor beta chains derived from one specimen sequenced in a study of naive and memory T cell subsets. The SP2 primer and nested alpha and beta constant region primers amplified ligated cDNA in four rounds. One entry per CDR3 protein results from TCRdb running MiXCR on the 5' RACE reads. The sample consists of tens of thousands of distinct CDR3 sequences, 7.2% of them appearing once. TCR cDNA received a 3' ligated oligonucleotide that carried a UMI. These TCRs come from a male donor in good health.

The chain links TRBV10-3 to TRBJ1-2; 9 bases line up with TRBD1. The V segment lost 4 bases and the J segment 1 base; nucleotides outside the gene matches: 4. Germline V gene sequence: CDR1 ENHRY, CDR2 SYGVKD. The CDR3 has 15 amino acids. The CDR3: CAISGGQGNNYGYTF. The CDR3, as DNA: TGTGCCATCAGTGGGGGACAGGGTAATAACTATGGCTACACCTTC.

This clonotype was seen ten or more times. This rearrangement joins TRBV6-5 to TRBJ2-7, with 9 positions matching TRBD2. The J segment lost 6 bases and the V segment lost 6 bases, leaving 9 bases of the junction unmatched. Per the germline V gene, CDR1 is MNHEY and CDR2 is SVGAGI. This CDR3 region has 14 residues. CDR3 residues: CASSPSGAGSEQYF. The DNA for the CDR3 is TGTGCCAGCAGCCCTAGCGGGGCCGGGTCCGAGCAGTACTTC.

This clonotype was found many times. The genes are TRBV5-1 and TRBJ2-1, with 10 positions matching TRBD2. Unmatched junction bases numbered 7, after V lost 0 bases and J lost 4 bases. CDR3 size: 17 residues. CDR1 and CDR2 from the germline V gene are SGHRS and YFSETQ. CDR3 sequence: CASSLGLASGRYNEQFF. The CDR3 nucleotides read TGCGCCAGCAGCTTGGGACTCGCTAGCGGGAGATACAATGAGCAGTTCTTC.

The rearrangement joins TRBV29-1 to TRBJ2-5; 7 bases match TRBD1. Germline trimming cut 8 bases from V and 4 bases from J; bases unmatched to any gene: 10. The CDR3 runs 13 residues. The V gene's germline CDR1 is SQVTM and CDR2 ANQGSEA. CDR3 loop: CSTDRDGGETQYF. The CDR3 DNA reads TGCAGCACTGACAGGGACGGCGGAGAGACCCAGTACTTC.

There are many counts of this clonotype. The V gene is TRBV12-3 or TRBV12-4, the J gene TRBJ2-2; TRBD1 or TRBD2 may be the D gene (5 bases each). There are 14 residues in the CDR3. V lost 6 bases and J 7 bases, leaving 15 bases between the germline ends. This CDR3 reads CASSREGWDGELFF. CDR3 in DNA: TGTGCCAGCAGCCGAGAGGGGTGGGACGGGGAGCTGTTTTTT.

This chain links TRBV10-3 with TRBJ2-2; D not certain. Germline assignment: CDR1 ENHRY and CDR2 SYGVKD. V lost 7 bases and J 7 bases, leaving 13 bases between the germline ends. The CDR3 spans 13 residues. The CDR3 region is CAITAGMYGELFF. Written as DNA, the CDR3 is TGTGCCATCACGGCCGGAATGTACGGGGAGCTGTTTTTT.

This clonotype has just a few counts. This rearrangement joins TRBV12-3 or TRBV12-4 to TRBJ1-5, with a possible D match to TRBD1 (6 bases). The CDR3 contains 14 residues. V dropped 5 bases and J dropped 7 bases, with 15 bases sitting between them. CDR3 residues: CASSHQGQTQPQHF. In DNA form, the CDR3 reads TGTGCCAGCAGTCACCAGGGGCAGACCCAGCCCCAGCATTTT.

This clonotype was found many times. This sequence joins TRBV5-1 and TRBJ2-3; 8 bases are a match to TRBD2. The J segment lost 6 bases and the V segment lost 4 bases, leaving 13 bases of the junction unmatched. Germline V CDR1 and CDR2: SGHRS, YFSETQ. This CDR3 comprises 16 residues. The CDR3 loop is CASSPRTVRGGDTQYF. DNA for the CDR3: TGCGCCAGCAGCCCCCGGACCGTTCGGGGGGGTGATACGCAGTATTTT.

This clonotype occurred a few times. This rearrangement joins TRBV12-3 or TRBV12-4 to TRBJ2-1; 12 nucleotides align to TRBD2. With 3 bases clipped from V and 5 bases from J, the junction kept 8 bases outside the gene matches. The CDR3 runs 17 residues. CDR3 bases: TGTGCCAGCAGTTTTCTGGCTAGCGGGGGGGCGAACAATGAGCAGTTCTTC. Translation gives CASSFLASGGANNEQFF.

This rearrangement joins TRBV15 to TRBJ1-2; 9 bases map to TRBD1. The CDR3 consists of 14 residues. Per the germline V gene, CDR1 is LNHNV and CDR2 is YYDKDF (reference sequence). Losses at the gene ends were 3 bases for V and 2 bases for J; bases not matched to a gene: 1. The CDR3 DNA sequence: TGTGCCACCAGCAGGGACAGGGGAAACTATGGCTACACCTTC. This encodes CATSRDRGNYGYTF.

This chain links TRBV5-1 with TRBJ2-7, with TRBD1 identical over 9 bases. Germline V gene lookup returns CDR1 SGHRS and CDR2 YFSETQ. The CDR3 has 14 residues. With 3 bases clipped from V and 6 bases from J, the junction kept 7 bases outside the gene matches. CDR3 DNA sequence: TGCGCCAGCAGCTGGGGACAGGGAAGTCTCGAGCAGTACTTC. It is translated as CASSWGQGSLEQYF.

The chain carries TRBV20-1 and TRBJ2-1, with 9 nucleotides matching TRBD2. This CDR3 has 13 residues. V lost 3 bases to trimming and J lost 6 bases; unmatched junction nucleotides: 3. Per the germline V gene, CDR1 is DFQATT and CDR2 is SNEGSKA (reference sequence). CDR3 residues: CSASETSGNEQFF. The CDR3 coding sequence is TGCAGTGCTAGTGAGACTAGCGGCAATGAGCAGTTCTTC.

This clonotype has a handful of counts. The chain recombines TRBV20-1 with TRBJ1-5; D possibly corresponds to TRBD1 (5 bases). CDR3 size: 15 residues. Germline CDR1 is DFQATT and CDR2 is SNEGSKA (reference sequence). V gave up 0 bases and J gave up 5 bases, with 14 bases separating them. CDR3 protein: CSARDARDQDQPQHF. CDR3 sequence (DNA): TGCAGTGCTAGAGATGCCAGGGACCAAGATCAGCCCCAGCATTTT.

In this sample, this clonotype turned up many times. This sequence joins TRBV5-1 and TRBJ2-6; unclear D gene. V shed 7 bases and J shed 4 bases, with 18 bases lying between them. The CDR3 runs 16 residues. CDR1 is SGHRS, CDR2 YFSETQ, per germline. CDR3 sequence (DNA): TGCGCCAGCTCCCTCTCTACGGTGGCAGGGGCCAACGTCCTGACTTTC. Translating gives CASSLSTVAGANVLTF.

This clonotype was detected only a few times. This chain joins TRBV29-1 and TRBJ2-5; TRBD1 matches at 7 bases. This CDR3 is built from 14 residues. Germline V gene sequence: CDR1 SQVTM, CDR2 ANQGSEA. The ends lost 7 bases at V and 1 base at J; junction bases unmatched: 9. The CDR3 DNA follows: TGCAGCGGGAACCCGACAGGGTCCCAAGAGACCCAGTACTTC. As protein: CSGNPTGSQETQYF.

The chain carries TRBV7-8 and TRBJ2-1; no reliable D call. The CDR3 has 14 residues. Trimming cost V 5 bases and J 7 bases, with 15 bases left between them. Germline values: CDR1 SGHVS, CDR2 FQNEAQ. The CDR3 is CASSHDTIGNEQFF. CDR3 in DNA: TGTGCCAGCAGCCACGACACCATCGGGAATGAGCAGTTCTTC. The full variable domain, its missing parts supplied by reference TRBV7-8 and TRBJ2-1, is GAGVSQSPRYKVAKRGQDVALRCDPISGHVSLFWYQQALGQGPEFLTYFQNEAQLDKSGLPSDRFFAERPEGSVSTLKIQRTQQEDSAVYLCASSHDTIGNEQFFGPGTRLTVL.

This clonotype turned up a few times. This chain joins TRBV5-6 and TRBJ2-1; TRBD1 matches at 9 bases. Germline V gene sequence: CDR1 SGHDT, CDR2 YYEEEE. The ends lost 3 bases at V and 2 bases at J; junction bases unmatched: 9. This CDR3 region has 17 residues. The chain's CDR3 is CASSWGQGESPYNEQFF. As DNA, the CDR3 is TGTGCCAGCAGCTGGGGACAGGGAGAATCGCCCTACAATGAGCAGTTCTTC. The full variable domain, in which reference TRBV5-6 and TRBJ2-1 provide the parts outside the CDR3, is DAGVTQSPTHLIKTRGQQVTLRCSPKSGHDTVSWYQQALGQGPQFIFQYYEEEERQRGNFPDRFSGHQFPNYSSELNVNALLLGDSALYLCASSWGQGESPYNEQFFGPGTRLTVL.

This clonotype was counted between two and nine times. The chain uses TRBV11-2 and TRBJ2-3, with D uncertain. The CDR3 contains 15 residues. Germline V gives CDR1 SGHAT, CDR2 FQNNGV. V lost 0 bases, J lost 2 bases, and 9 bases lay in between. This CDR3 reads CASSLDPIVTDTQYF. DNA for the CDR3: TGTGCCAGCAGCTTAGATCCTATCGTCACAGATACGCAGTATTTT.

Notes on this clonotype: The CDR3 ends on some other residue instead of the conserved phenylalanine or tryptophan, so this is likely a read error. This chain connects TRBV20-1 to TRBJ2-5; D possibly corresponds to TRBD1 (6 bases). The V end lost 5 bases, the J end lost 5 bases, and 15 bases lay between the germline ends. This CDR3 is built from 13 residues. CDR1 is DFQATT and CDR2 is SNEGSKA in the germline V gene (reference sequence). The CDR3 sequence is CSALQGRRETQYL. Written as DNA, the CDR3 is TGCAGTGCTCTTCAGGGGCGGCGGGAGACCCAGTACTTG.

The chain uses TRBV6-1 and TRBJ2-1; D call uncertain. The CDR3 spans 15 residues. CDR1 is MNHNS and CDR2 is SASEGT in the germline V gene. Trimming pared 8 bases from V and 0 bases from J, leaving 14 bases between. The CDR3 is CASGLSSNSYNEQFF. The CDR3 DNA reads TGTGCCAGCGGGCTGAGTTCGAACTCCTACAATGAGCAGTTCTTC.

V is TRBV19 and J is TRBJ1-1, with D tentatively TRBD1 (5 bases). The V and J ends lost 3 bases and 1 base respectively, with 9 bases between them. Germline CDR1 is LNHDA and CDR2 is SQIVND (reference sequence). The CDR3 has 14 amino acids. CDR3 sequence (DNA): TGTGCCAGTAGTATTGGTGGGACGAACACTGAAGCTTTCTTT. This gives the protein CASSIGGTNTEAFF. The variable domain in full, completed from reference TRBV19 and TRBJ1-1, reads DGGITQSPKYLFRKEGQNVTLSCEQNLNHDAMYWYRQDPGQGLRLIYYSQIVNDFQKGDIAEGYSVSREKKESFPLTVTSAQKNPTAFYLCASSIGGTNTEAFFGQGTRLTVV.

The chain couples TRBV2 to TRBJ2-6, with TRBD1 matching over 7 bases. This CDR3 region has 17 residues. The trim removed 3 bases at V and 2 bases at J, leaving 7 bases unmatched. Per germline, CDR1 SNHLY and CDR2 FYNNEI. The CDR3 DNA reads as TGTGCCAGCAGTGACTACGACAGGGCGGCTGGGGCCAACGTCCTGACTTTC. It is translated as CASSDYDRAAGANVLTF.

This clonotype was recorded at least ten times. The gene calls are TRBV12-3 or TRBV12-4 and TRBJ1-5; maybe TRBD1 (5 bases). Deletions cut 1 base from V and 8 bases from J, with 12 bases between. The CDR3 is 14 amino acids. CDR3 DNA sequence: TGTGCCAGCAGTTTAGTTGGGGGTCCGGAGCCCCAGCATTTT. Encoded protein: CASSLVGGPEPQHF.